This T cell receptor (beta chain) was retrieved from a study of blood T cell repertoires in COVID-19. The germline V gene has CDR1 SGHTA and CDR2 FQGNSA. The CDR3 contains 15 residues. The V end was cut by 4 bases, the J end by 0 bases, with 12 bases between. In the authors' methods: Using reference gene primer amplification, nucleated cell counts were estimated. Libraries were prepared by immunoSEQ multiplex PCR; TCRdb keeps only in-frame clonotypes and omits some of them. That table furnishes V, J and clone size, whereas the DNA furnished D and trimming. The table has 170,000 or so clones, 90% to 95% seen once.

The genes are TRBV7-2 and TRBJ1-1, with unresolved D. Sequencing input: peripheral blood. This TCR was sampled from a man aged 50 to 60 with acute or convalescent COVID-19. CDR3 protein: CASSSYEVLNTEAFF. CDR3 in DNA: TGTGCCAGCAGCTCGTACGAGGTCCTGAACACTGAAGCTTTCTTT. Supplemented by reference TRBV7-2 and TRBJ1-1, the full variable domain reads GAGVSQSPSNKVTEKGKDVELRCDPISGHTALYWYRQSLGQGLEFLIYFQGNSAPDKSGLPSDRFSAERTGGSVSTLTIQRTQQEDSAVYLCASSSYEVLNTEAFFGQGTRLTVV.